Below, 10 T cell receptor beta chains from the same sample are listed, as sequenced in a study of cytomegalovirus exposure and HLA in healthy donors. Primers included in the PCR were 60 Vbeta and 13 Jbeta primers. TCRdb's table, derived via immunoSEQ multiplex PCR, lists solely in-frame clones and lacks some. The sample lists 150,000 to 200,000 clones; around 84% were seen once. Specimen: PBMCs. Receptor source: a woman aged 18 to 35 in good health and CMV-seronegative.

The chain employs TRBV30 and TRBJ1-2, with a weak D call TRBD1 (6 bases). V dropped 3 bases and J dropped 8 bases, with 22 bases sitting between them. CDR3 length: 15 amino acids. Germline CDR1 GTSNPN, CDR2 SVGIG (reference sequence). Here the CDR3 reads CAWSPPDRWGHGYTF. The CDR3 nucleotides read TGTGCCTGGAGCCCCCCTGACAGGTGGGGACACGGCTACACCTTC.

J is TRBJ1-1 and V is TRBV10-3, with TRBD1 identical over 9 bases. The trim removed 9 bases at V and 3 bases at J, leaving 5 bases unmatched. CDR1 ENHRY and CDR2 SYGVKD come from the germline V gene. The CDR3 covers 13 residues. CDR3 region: CAIRRDRDTEAFF. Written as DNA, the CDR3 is TGTGCCATTAGACGGGACAGGGACACTGAAGCTTTCTTT.

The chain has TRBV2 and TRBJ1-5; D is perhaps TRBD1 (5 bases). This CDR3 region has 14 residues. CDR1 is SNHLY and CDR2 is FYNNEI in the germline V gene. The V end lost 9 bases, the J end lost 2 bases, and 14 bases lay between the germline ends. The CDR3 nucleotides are TGTGCCAGTACCTCTGGGGGGGGCAATCAGCCCCAGCATTTT. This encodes CASTSGGGNQPQHF.

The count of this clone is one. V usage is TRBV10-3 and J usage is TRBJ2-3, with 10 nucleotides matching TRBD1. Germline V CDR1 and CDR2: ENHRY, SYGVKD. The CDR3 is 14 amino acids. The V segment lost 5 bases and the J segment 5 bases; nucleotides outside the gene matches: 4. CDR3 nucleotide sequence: TGTGCCATCAGTCCCGGGACAGGGGTAGATACGCAGTATTTT. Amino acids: CAISPGTGVDTQYF.

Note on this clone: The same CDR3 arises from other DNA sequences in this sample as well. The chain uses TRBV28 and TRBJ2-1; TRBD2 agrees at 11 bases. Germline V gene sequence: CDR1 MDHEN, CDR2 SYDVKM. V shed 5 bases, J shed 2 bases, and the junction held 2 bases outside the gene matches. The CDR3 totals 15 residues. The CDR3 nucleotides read TGTGCCAGCAGTCCTAGCGGGGGGCCCTACAATGAGCAGTTCTTC. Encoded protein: CASSPSGGPYNEQFF.

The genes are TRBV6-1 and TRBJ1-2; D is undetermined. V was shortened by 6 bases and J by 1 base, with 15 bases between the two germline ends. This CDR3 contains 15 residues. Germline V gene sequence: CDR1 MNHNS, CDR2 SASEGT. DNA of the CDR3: TGTGCCAGCAGATTTCGCAGGTTCCTTAACTATGGCTACACCTTC. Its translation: CASRFRRFLNYGYTF.

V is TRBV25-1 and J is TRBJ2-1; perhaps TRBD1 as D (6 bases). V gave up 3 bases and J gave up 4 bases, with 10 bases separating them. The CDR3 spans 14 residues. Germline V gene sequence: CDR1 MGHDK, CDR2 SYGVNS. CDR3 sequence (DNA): TGTGCCAGCAGTGACCTAGGGGGATACAATGAGCAGTTCTTC. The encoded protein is CASSDLGGYNEQFF. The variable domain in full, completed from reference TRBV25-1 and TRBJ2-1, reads EADIYQTPRYLVIGTGKKITLECSQTMGHDKMYWYQQDPGMELHLIHYSYGVNSTEKGDLSSESTVSRIRTEHFPLTLESARPSHTSQYLCASSDLGGYNEQFFGPGTRLTVL.

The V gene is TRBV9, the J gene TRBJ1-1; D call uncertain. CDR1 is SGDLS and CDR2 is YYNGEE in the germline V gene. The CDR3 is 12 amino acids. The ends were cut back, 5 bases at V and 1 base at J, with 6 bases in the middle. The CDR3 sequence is CASRQWNTEAFF. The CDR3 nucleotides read TGTGCCAGCAGACAGTGGAACACTGAAGCTTTCTTT.

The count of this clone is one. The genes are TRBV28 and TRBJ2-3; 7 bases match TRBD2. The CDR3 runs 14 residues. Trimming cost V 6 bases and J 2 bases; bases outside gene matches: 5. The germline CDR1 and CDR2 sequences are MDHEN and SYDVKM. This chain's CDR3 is CASRGGVSTDTQYF. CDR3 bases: TGTGCCAGCAGGGGGGGGGTTTCCACAGATACGCAGTATTTT.

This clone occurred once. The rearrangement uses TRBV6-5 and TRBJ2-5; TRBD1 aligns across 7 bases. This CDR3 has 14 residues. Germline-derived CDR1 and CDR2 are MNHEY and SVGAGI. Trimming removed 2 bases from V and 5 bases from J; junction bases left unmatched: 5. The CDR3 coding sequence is TGTGCCAGCAGTTACCAAGGGGGCGGCGAGACCCAGTACTTC. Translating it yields CASSYQGGGETQYF.